This TCR beta chain derives from a study of T cells in Graves' hyperthyroidism and ophthalmopathy. Every diagnosis used clinical symptoms, serum thyroxine and TRAb, thyroid ultrasound and orbital computed tomography. Amplification yielded TCR beta CDR3 regions, with RNA transcripts as the source. The primer set for the first-round RT-PCR of the TCR CDR3 was HTBI. TCRdb used MiXCR to reprocess the multiplex PCR reads, holding one entry per CDR3 protein. Altogether approximately 740,000 distinct CDR3 sequences are present, less than 15% being singletons, with the ten largest covering roughly 10%. The clonotype comes from a woman between 18 and 29 years old with Graves' hyperthyroidism. The sequenced sample was blood.

The CDR3 DNA reads as TGTGCCAGCAGGGAGGTGGAGACCCAGTACTTC. This gives the protein CASREVETQYF. V usage is TRBV2 and J usage is TRBJ2-5; D is possibly TRBD2 (5 bases). The CDR3 totals 11 residues. The V gene lost 6 bases and the J gene lost 5 bases, with 7 bases spanning the gap. The V gene's germline CDR1 is SNHLY and CDR2 FYNNEI.